Reported below is one T cell receptor beta chain. Other DNA sequences of this sample code for an identical CDR3. Per germline, CDR1 SNHLY and CDR2 FYNNEI. This CDR3 region has 13 residues. Trimming shortened V by 2 bases and J by 11 bases, and 15 bases separated the two germline ends. This sample is part of a study of T cell changes during pregnancy in multiple sclerosis. The protocol was immunoSEQ multiplex PCR, while the TCRdb copy is restricted to in-frame clones and leaves out a portion. The sample has about 40,000 clones, around 90% seen once. Sample: peripheral blood, taken before pregnancy. The TCR sequence derives from a female donor with multiple sclerosis, enrolled in a pregnancy study. The genes are TRBV2 and TRBJ1-2, with unresolved D. Here the CDR3 reads CASSEILREGYTF. The CDR3 DNA sequence: TGTGCCAGCAGTGAAATTCTCCGGGAGGGTTACACCTTC. The complete variable domain, with remaining parts taken from reference TRBV2 and TRBJ1-2, reads EPEVTQTPSHQVTQMGQEVILRCVPISNHLYFYWYRQILGQKVEFLVSFYNNEISEKSEIFDDQFSVERPDGSNFTLKIRSTKLEDSAMYFCASSEILREGYTFGSGTRLTVV.